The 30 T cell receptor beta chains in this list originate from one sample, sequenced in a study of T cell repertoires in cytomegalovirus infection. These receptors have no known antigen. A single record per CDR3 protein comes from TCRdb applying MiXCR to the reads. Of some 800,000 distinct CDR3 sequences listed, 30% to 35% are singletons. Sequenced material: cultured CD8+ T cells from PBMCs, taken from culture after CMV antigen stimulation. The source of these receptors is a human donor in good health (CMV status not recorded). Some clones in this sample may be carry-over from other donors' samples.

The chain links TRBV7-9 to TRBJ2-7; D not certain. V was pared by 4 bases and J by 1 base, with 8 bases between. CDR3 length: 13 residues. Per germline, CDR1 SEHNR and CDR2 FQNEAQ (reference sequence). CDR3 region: CASSSMGSYEQYV. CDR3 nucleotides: TGTGCCAGCAGCTCTATGGGGTCCTACGAGCAGTACGTC.

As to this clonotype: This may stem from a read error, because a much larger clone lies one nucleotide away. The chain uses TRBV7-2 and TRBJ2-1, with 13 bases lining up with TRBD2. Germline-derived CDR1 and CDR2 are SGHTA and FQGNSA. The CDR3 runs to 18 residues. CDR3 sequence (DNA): TGTGCCGGCAGCTTGACTAGCGGGGGGTTAAGCTCCTACAATGAGCAGTTCTTC. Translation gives CAGSLTSGGLSSYNEQFF.

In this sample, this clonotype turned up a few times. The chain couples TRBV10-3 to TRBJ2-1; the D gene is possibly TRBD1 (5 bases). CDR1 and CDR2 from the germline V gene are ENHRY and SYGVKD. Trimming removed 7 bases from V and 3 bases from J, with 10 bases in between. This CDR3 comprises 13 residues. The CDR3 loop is CAINPDNYNEQFF. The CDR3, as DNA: TGTGCCATCAACCCGGACAACTACAATGAGCAGTTCTTC.

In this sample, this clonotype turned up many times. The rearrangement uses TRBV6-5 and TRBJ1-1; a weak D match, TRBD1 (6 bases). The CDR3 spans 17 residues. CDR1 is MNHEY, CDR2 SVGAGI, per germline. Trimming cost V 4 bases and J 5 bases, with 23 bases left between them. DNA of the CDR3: TGTGCCAGCAGTTTGCTATTGGGACACGACATCGGTACTGAAGCTTTCTTT. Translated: CASSLLLGHDIGTEAFF.

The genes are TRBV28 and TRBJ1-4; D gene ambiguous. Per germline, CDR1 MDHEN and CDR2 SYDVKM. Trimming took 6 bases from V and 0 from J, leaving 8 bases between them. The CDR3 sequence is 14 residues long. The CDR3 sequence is CASRTFATNEKLFF. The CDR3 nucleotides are TGTGCCAGCAGAACATTTGCAACTAATGAAAAACTGTTTTTT.

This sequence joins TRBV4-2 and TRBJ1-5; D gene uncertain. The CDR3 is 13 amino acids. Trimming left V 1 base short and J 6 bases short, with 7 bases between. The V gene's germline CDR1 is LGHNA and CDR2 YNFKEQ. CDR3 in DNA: TGTGCCAGCAGCCAAGTGGGCCCTCAGCCCCAGCATTTT. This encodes CASSQVGPQPQHF.

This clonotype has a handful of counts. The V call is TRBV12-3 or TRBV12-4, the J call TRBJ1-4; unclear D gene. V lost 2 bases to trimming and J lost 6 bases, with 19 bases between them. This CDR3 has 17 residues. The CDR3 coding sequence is TGTGCCAGCAGTTTATCGGGATTGGGCAGGCAGTATGAAAAACTGTTTTTT. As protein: CASSLSGLGRQYEKLFF.

The CDR3 DNA reads as TGTGCCAGCAGCGGAACACGGGGGGGCGCCTACAATGAGCAGTTCTTC. Translating gives CASSGTRGGAYNEQFF. This chain uses TRBV5-4 with TRBJ2-1, with 8 bases aligning to TRBD2. The V gene's germline CDR1 is SGHNT and CDR2 YYREEE (reference sequence). With 4 bases clipped from V and 2 bases from J, the junction kept 8 bases outside the gene matches. The CDR3 is 16 residues long.

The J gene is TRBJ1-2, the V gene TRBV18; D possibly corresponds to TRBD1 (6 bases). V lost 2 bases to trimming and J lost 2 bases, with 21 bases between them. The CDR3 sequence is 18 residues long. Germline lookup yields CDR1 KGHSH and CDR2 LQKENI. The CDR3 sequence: CASSPEGSPQGINYGYTF. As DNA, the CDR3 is TGTGCCAGCTCACCAGAAGGCTCCCCCCAGGGGATCAACTATGGCTACACCTTC. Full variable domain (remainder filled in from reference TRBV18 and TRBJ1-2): NAGVMQNPRHLVRRRGQEARLRCSPMKGHSHVYWYRQLPEEGLKFMVYLQKENIIDESGMPKERFSAEFPKEGPSILRIQQVVRGDSAAYFCASSPEGSPQGINYGYTFGSGTRLTVV.

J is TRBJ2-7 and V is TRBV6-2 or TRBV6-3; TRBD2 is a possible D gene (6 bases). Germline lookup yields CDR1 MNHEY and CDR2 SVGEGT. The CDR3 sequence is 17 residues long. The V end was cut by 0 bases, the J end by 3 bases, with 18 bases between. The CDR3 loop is CASSYSSGVKDNYEQYV. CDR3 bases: TGTGCCAGCAGTTACTCATCGGGGGTGAAGGACAACTACGAGCAGTACGTC.

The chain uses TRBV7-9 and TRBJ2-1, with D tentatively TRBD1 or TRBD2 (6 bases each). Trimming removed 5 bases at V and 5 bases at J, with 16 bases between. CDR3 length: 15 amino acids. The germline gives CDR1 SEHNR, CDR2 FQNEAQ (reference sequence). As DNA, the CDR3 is TGTGCCAGCAGCCTAGGGGGACTCCCCCACAATGAGCAGTTCTTC. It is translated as CASSLGGLPHNEQFF.

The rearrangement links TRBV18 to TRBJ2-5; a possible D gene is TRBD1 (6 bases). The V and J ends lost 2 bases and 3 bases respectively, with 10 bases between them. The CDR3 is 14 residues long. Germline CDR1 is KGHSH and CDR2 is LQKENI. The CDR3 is CASSPAGGEETQYF. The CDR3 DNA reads TGTGCCAGCTCACCAGCTGGGGGCGAAGAGACCCAGTACTTC. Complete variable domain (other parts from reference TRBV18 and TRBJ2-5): NAGVMQNPRHLVRRRGQEARLRCSPMKGHSHVYWYRQLPEEGLKFMVYLQKENIIDESGMPKERFSAEFPKEGPSILRIQQVVRGDSAAYFCASSPAGGEETQYFGPGTRLLVL.

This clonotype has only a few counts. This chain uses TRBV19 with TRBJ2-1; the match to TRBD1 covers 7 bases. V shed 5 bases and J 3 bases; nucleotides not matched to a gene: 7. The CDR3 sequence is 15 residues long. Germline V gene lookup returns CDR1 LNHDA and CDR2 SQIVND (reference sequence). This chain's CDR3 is CASSSRTGLYNEQFF. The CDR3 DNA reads TGTGCCAGTAGTTCCCGGACAGGACTCTACAATGAGCAGTTCTTC.

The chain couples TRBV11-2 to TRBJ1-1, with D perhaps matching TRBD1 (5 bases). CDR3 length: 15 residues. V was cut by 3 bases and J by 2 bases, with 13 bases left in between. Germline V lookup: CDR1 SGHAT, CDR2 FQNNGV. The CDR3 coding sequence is TGTGCCAGCAGCTTGGCAGGGAACCTCAACACTGAAGCTTTCTTT. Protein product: CASSLAGNLNTEAFF.

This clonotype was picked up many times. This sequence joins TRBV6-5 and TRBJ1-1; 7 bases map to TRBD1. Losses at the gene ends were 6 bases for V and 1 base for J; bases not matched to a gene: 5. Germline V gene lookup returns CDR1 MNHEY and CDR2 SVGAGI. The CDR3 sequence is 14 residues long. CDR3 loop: CASSSTGRNTEAFF. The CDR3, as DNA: TGTGCCAGCAGCTCGACAGGGAGGAACACTGAAGCTTTCTTT.

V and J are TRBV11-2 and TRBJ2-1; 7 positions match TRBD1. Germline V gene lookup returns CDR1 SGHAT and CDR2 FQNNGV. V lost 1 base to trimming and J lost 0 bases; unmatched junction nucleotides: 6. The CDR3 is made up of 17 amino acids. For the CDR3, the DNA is TGTGCCAGCAGCTTAGCGGGACAGAGGAGCTCCTACAATGAGCAGTTCTTC. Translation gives CASSLAGQRSSYNEQFF.

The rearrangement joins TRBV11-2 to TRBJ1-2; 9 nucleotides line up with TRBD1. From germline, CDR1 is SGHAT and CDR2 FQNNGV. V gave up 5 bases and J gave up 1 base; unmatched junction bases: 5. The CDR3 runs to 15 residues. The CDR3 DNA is TGTGCCAGCAGCGAACGGACAGGGGATAACTATGGCTACACCTTC. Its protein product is CASSERTGDNYGYTF.

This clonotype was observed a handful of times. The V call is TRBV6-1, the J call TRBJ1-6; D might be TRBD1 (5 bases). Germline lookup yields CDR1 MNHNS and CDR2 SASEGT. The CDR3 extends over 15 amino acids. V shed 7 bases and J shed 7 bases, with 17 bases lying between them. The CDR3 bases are TGTGCCAGCAAAACCCGAGGGACGGCGAATTCACCCCTCCACTTT. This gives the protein CASKTRGTANSPLHF.

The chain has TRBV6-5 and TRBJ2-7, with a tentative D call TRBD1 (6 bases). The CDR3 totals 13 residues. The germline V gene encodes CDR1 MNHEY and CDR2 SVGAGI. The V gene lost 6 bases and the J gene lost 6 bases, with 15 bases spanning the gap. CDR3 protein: CASSYTWGLEQYF. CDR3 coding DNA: TGTGCCAGCAGCTATACCTGGGGGCTCGAGCAGTACTTC.

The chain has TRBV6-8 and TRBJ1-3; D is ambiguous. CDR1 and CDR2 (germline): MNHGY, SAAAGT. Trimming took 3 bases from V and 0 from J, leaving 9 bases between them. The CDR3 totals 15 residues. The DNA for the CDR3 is TGTGCCAGCAGTTATAACATCTACTCTGGAAACACCATATATTTT. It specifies CASSYNIYSGNTIYF.

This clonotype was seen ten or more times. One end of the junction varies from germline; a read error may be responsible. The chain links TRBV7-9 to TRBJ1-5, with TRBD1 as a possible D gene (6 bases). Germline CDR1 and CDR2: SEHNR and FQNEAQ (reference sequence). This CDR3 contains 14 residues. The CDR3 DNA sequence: TGTGCCAGCAGTTTAGGGGGGACGAATCAGCCCCAGCATTTT. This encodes CASSLGGTNQPQHF.

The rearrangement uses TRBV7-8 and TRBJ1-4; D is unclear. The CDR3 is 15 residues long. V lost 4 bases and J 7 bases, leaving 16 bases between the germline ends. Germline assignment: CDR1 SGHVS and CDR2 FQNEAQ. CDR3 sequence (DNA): TGTGCCAGCAGCTCCGGGCTAGTGACCACTGAAAAACTGTTTTTT. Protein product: CASSSGLVTTEKLFF. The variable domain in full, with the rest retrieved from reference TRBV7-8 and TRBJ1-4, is GAGVSQSPRYKVAKRGQDVALRCDPISGHVSLFWYQQALGQGPEFLTYFQNEAQLDKSGLPSDRFFAERPEGSVSTLKIQRTQQEDSAVYLCASSSGLVTTEKLFFGSGTQLSVL.

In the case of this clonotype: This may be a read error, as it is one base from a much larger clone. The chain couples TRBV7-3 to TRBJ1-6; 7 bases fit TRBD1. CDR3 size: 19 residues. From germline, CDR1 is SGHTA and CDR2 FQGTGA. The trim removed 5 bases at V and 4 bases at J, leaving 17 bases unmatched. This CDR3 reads CASSPSGWWGQSYNSPLHF. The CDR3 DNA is TGTGCCAGCAGCCCCAGCGGTTGGTGGGGACAGTCGTATAATTCACCCCTCCACTTT.

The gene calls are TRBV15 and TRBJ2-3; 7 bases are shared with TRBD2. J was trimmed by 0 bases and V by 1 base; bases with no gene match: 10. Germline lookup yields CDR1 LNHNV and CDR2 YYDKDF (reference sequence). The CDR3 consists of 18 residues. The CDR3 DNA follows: TGTGCCACCAGCAGAGGCTCTCGCGCTAGCGGTAGCACAGATACGCAGTATTTT. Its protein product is CATSRGSRASGSTDTQYF.

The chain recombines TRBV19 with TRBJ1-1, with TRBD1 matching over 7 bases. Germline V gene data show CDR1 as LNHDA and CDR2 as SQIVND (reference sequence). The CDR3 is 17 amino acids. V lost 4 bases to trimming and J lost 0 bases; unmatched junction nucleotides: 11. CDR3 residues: CASSNPLRGAMNTEAFF. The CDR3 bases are TGTGCCAGTAGTAACCCTCTCAGGGGGGCAATGAACACTGAAGCTTTCTTT.

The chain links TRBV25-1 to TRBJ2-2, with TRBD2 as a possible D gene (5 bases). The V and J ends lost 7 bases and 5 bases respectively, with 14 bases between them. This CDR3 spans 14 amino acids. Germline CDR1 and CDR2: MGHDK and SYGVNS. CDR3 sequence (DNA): TGTGCCAGCACCCCTGGACTGAAGACCGGGGAGCTGTTTTTT. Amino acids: CASTPGLKTGELFF.

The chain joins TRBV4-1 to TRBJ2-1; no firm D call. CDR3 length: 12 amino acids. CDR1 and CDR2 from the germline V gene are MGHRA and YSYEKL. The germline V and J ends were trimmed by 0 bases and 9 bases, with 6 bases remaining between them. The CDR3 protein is CASSQDTSEQFF. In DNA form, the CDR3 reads TGCGCCAGCAGCCAAGATACGTCTGAGCAGTTCTTC.

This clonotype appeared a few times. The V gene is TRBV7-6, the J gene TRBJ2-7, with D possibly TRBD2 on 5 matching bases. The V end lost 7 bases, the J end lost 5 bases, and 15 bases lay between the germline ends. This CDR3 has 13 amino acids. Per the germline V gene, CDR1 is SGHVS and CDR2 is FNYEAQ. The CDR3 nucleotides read TGTGCCAGCATCAGCAGCAACGGGGACGAGCAGTACTTC. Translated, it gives CASISSNGDEQYF.

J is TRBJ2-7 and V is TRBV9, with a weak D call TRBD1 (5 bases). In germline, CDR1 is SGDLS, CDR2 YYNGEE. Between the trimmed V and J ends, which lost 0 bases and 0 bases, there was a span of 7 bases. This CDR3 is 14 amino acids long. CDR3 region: CASSVGGYSYEQYF. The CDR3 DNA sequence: TGTGCCAGCAGCGTAGGGGGCTACTCCTACGAGCAGTACTTC.

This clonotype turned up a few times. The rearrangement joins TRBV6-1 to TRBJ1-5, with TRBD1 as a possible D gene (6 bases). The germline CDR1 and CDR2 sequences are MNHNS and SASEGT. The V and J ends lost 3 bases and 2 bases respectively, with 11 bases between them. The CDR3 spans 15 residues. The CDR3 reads CASSDGGVGNQPQHF. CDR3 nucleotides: TGTGCCAGCAGTGACGGGGGCGTAGGCAATCAGCCCCAGCATTTT.